Given below is one T cell receptor (beta chain) in context. The V gene's germline CDR1 is MGHRA and CDR2 YSYEKL. The CDR3 contains 17 residues. V gave up 5 bases and J gave up 4 bases, with 18 bases separating them. This sample was included in a study of cytomegalovirus exposure and HLA in healthy donors. TCRdb's table, derived via immunoSEQ multiplex PCR, lists solely in-frame clones and lacks some. The profile covers about 240,000 clones, with approximately 84% appearing a single time and around 1.2% taken by the ten largest. The chain combines TRBV4-1 with TRBJ2-6; tentatively, D is TRBD1 (6 bases). What was sequenced was PBMCs. The origin of this receptor is a woman aged 25-40 years in good health and CMV-seropositive. The CDR3 bases are TGCGCCAGCAGCGTGAAGGACAGCTCCCGGGGGGCCAACGTCCTGACTTTC. Its protein product is CASSVKDSSRGANVLTF.